The 17 T cell receptor beta chains listed next were all sequenced from one sample in a study of T-cell reconstitution after alpha-beta-depleted transplantation in children. A TCRbeta library incorporating unique molecular identifiers was prepared. In TCRdb, the PCR reads were re-called with MiXCR into one record per CDR3 protein. Here the sample spans some 200,000 distinct CDR3 sequences, around 9.2% being singletons. The sequencing here drew on PBMCs, mostly from graft donor cells, taken 360 days after TCRalphabeta/CD19-depleted stem cell transplant. Source of these receptors: a male patient aged 2-15 years who had a stem cell transplant for acute myeloid leukemia, so the T cells may come from the graft donor.

This clonotype was seen a handful of times. V and J are TRBV10-3 and TRBJ1-6; tentatively, D is TRBD1 (5 bases). This CDR3 contains 13 residues. CDR1 and CDR2 from the germline V gene are ENHRY and SYGVKD. The V and J ends lost 6 bases and 6 bases respectively, with 9 bases between them. The CDR3 DNA reads TGTGCCATCAGGGGGGAGAGTAATTCACCCCTCCACTTT. It yields the protein CAIRGESNSPLHF.

Many counts were recorded for this clonotype. The V gene is TRBV7-9, the J gene TRBJ1-1; maybe TRBD1 (5 bases). This CDR3 has 14 residues. Trimming removed 2 bases from V and 0 bases from J, with 7 bases in between. Germline V gene lookup returns CDR1 SEHNR and CDR2 FQNEAQ (reference sequence). The CDR3 nucleotides are TGTGCCAGCAGCTTAACGACAGTGAACACTGAAGCTTTCTTT. It specifies CASSLTTVNTEAFF.

This clonotype was counted at least ten times. Here the CDR3 DNA reads TGTGCCAGCAGTTTTACTAGGAGAGAGACCCAGTACTTC. This encodes CASSFTRRETQYF. V usage is TRBV12-3 or TRBV12-4 and J usage is TRBJ2-5; the D gene is possibly TRBD2 (5 bases). This CDR3 is built from 13 residues. V was trimmed by 3 bases and J by 4 bases, leaving 9 bases between them.

Only a few counts were recorded for this clonotype. The rearrangement joins TRBV5-5 to TRBJ2-3; D is ambiguous. Looked up from germline, CDR1 is SGHKS and CDR2 is YYEKEE (reference sequence). V gave up 4 bases and J gave up 0 bases, with 12 bases separating them. The CDR3 covers 15 residues. CDR3 nucleotide sequence: TGTGCCAGCAGCGATACAAGAACTAGCACAGATACGCAGTATTTT. The encoded protein is CASSDTRTSTDTQYF.

This clonotype was seen many times. The chain recombines TRBV5-1 with TRBJ2-1, with 7 nucleotides matching TRBD2. V was clipped by 3 bases and J by 0 bases; unmatched bases: 0. Germline CDR1 reads SGHRS; CDR2 reads YFSETQ. The CDR3 length is 14 residues. The CDR3 sequence is CASSWTSSYNEQFF. In DNA form, the CDR3 reads TGCGCCAGCAGCTGGACTAGCTCCTACAATGAGCAGTTCTTC. The full variable domain, rest sourced from reference TRBV5-1 and TRBJ2-1, is KAGVTQTPRYLIKTRGQQVTLSCSPISGHRSVSWYQQTPGQGLQFLFEYFSETQRNKGNFPGRFSGRQFSNSRSEMNVSTLELGDSALYLCASSWTSSYNEQFFGPGTRLTVL.

The chain couples TRBV6-2 or TRBV6-3 to TRBJ2-3; the D is unclear. The V gene lost 2 bases and the J gene lost 3 bases, with 6 bases spanning the gap. Per the germline V gene, CDR1 is MNHEY and CDR2 is SVGEGT. CDR3 length: 13 residues. The CDR3 region has the DNA TGTGCCAGCAGTTACGCATGGACAGATACGCAGTATTTT. Its protein product is CASSYAWTDTQYF.

This clonotype came up a few times. This chain joins TRBV11-2 and TRBJ1-4, with TRBD1 identical over 12 bases. With V trimmed by 1 base and J by 6 bases, 12 bases remained unmatched. From germline, CDR1 is SGHAT and CDR2 FQNNGV. The length of the CDR3 is 19 residues. The CDR3 nucleotides read TGTGCCAGCAGCTTAGTCCGGGACAGGGGGCTTGGGCCGGATGAAAAACTGTTTTTT. Residues: CASSLVRDRGLGPDEKLFF.

This clonotype was detected only a few times. This chain joins TRBV20-1 and TRBJ2-2, with TRBD1 identical over 9 bases. There are 14 residues in the CDR3. CDR1 and CDR2 from the germline V gene are DFQATT and SNEGSKA (reference sequence). V was clipped by 6 bases and J by 1 base; unmatched bases: 3. CDR3 coding DNA: TGCAGTGCCCCGGACAGGGGGAACACCGGGGAGCTGTTTTTT. It translates to CSAPDRGNTGELFF.

This clonotype was observed at least ten times. This sequence joins TRBV7-8 and TRBJ2-7; no clear D gene. Trimming pared 2 bases from V and 9 bases from J, leaving 17 bases between. Germline loops: CDR1 SGHVS, CDR2 FQNEAQ. This CDR3 contains 14 residues. As DNA, the CDR3 is TGTGCCAGCAGCTTACTGGTCAGCTCTACGACGCAGTACGTC. It encodes CASSLLVSSTTQYV.

The chain employs TRBV5-1 and TRBJ2-2; D assignment may be TRBD1 or TRBD2 (5 bases each). V dropped 2 bases and J dropped 6 bases, with 17 bases sitting between them. The germline CDR1 and CDR2 sequences are SGHRS and YFSETQ. This CDR3 has 16 residues. The CDR3 spells CASSFFRDLGPGELFF. The CDR3 DNA sequence: TGCGCCAGCAGCTTCTTTAGGGACCTGGGACCCGGGGAGCTGTTTTTT.

The CDR3 is CASSRIFGTSGEETQYF. The CDR3 DNA is TGTGCCAGCAGCCGGATTTTCGGGACTAGCGGTGAAGAGACCCAGTACTTC. The rearrangement uses TRBV3-1 and TRBJ2-5; 11 bases are shared with TRBD2. CDR1 and CDR2 (germline): LGHDT, YNNKEL (reference sequence). Trimming cost V 4 bases and J 3 bases; bases outside gene matches: 10. This CDR3 is 17 amino acids long.

At least ten counts were recorded for this clonotype. CDR3: CASSLGRGGGVGTEAFF. CDR3 nucleotide sequence: TGCGCCAGCAGCTTGGGCCGGGGAGGTGGGGTTGGCACTGAAGCTTTCTTT. The chain couples TRBV5-1 to TRBJ1-1; no reliable D call. CDR1 and CDR2 (germline): SGHRS, YFSETQ. Deletions cut 0 bases from V and 4 bases from J, with 19 bases between. The CDR3 is 17 amino acids.

This clonotype has just a few counts. This chain uses TRBV4-2 with TRBJ1-2; 7 nucleotides match TRBD1. The CDR3 has 16 amino acids. The J segment lost 3 bases and the V segment lost 3 bases, leaving 10 bases of the junction unmatched. CDR1 is LGHNA, CDR2 YNFKEQ, per germline. The CDR3 protein is CASSQSDRDVDYGYTF. The CDR3 bases are TGTGCCAGCAGCCAGAGTGACAGGGACGTTGACTATGGCTACACCTTC.

This clonotype was seen more than once but under ten times. The chain is built from TRBV25-1 and TRBJ2-3; the D gene is possibly TRBD2 (6 bases). The CDR3 sequence is 13 residues long. V shed 8 bases and J shed 5 bases, with 14 bases lying between them. The V gene's germline CDR1 is MGHDK and CDR2 SYGVNS. Written as DNA, the CDR3 is TGTGCCAGCCGGCGGGGCGCGGTAGATACGCAGTATTTT. It codes for CASRRGAVDTQYF.

The genes are TRBV20-1 and TRBJ2-7; D possibly corresponds to TRBD1 (5 bases). V was pared by 1 base and J by 3 bases, with 13 bases between. Germline V CDR1 and CDR2: DFQATT, SNEGSKA (reference sequence). The CDR3 is 14 residues long. CDR3 DNA sequence: TGCAGTGCTAGAGCCCCAGGGATACACTACGAGCAGTACTTC. This sequence encodes CSARAPGIHYEQYF.

Ten or more counts support this clonotype. The chain recombines TRBV5-1 with TRBJ2-3; D is unresolved. CDR1 is SGHRS and CDR2 is YFSETQ in the germline V gene. V was shortened by 2 bases and J by 4 bases, with 8 bases between the two germline ends. The CDR3 runs 13 residues. The CDR3 bases are TGCGCCAGCAGCTTCCGACCGGCAGATACGCAGTATTTT. This gives the protein CASSFRPADTQYF.

The sample holds many counts of this clonotype. The chain joins TRBV5-1 to TRBJ2-7; TRBD2 agrees at 8 bases. From germline, CDR1 is SGHRS and CDR2 YFSETQ. The CDR3 loop spans 16 amino acids. Germline trimming cut 0 bases from V and 2 bases from J; bases unmatched to any gene: 7. In DNA form, the CDR3 reads TGCGCCAGCAGCTTGGCCCCGCGGGGGGCGACCTACGAGCAGTACGTC. Protein: CASSLAPRGATYEQYV.